One and the same sample provided the 18 T cell receptor beta chains below, sequenced in a study of cytomegalovirus exposure and HLA in healthy donors. In the PCR, 60 Vbeta and 13 Jbeta primers were used. Produced via immunoSEQ multiplex PCR; TCRdb's table is partial and in-frame only. Of tens of thousands of clones listed, more than 80% are singletons. Sequenced sample: PBMCs. These TCRs come from a woman aged 30 to 39 in good health and CMV-seronegative.

This chain uses TRBV28 with TRBJ2-2; tentatively, D is TRBD1 (5 bases). CDR3 length equals 16 residues. Germline V CDR1 and CDR2: MDHEN, SYDVKM. The ends were cut back, 1 base at V and 1 base at J, with 10 bases in the middle. As DNA, the CDR3 is TGTGCCAGCAGTTTATTAGGTCAGGGGAACACCGGGGAGCTGTTTTTT. Residues: CASSLLGQGNTGELFF.

The rearrangement uses TRBV11-3 and TRBJ1-2; unclear D gene. Between the trimmed V and J ends, which lost 0 bases and 5 bases, there was a span of 13 bases. In germline, CDR1 is SGHNT, CDR2 YENEEA. The CDR3 extends over 15 amino acids. CDR3 nucleotide sequence: TGTGCCAGCAGCTTAGAGGGAGACTTGGGATATGGCTACACCTTC. Its translation: CASSLEGDLGYGYTF. The variable domain in full, completed from reference TRBV11-3 and TRBJ1-2, reads EAGVVQSPRYKIIEKKQPVAFWCNPISGHNTLYWYLQNLGQGPELLIRYENEEAVDDSQLPKDRFSAERLKGVDSTLKIQPAELGDSAVYLCASSLEGDLGYGYTFGSGTRLTVV.

This clone was recorded only once. The chain has TRBV19 and TRBJ2-1; 13 nucleotides agree with TRBD2. CDR1 is LNHDA and CDR2 is SQIVND in the germline V gene (reference sequence). The CDR3 length is 19 residues. V lost 7 bases, J lost 0 bases, and 12 bases stayed unmatched. The CDR3 is CASIQTSGGAGSSYNEQFF. The CDR3 DNA follows: TGTGCCAGTATACAAACTAGCGGGGGGGCTGGGAGCTCCTACAATGAGCAGTTCTTC.

The chain combines TRBV7-2 with TRBJ2-1; D gene ambiguous. V lost 5 bases and J 2 bases, leaving 10 bases between the germline ends. The germline CDR1 and CDR2 sequences are SGHTA and FQGNSA. This CDR3 is 14 amino acids long. CDR3 in amino acids: CASSPLIAYNEQFF. In nucleotides, the CDR3 is TGTGCCAGCAGCCCACTGATTGCCTACAATGAGCAGTTCTTC.

The chain joins TRBV7-8 to TRBJ1-6; D is unclear. The CDR3 totals 13 residues. V was shortened by 5 bases and J by 7 bases, with 9 bases between the two germline ends. The germline gives CDR1 SGHVS, CDR2 FQNEAQ. The CDR3 region has the DNA TGTGCCAGCAGCCGGACTCGGAATTCACCCCTCCACTTT. As protein: CASSRTRNSPLHF.

This clone was recorded a few times. The CDR3: CASSLGTGGGNEQYF. The CDR3 DNA reads as TGTGCCAGCAGCTTGGGGACAGGGGGAGGGAACGAGCAGTACTTC. V is TRBV5-4 and J is TRBJ2-5, with 10 bases lining up with TRBD1. The DNA end is more similar to TRBJ2-7, so the J call may be wrong. Germline V gene sequence: CDR1 SGHNT, CDR2 YYREEE (reference sequence). The length of the CDR3 is 15 residues.

This chain uses TRBV19 with TRBJ1-1; maybe TRBD1 (6 bases). Trimming shortened V by 1 base and J by 3 bases, and 18 bases separated the two germline ends. The CDR3 contains 17 residues. The germline gives CDR1 LNHDA, CDR2 SQIVND (reference sequence). This CDR3 reads CASSIGREQGKDTEAFF. CDR3 nucleotides: TGTGCCAGTAGTATAGGCAGAGAACAGGGTAAGGACACTGAAGCTTTCTTT.

V is TRBV7-9 and J is TRBJ1-1; D gene ambiguous. The V end lost 5 bases, the J end lost 10 bases, and 14 bases lay between the germline ends. The germline V gene has CDR1 SEHNR and CDR2 FQNEAQ (reference sequence). CDR3 length: 12 amino acids. In DNA form, the CDR3 reads TGTGCCAGCAGCCGCCTGGAGGGCGTAGCTTTCTTT. Translation gives CASSRLEGVAFF.

The rearrangement uses TRBV11-2 and TRBJ1-1, with TRBD1 matching 7 bases. Germline lookup yields CDR1 SGHAT and CDR2 FQNNGV. V trimming: 1 base; J trimming: 1 base; junction bases outside the gene matches: 15. This CDR3 region has 19 residues. The CDR3 region is CASSLGGRGWVIGNTEAFF. In nucleotides, the CDR3 is TGTGCCAGCAGCTTAGGGGGCAGGGGGTGGGTAATTGGGAACACTGAAGCTTTCTTT. Supplemented by reference TRBV11-2 and TRBJ1-1, the full variable domain reads EAGVAQSPRYKIIEKRQSVAFWCNPISGHATLYWYQQILGQGPKLLIQFQNNGVVDDSQLPKDRFSAERLKGVDSTLKIQPAKLEDSAVYLCASSLGGRGWVIGNTEAFFGQGTRLTVV.

The genes are TRBV7-6 and TRBJ1-1, with D possibly TRBD1 on 5 matching bases. CDR1 and CDR2 from the germline V gene are SGHVS and FNYEAQ. The CDR3 has 17 residues. The V end lost 3 bases, the J end lost 2 bases, and 19 bases lay between the germline ends. In nucleotides, the CDR3 is TGTGCCAGCAGCTTCAATATTCGCGGAGGGGCCAACACTGAAGCTTTCTTT. Its translation: CASSFNIRGGANTEAFF.

The chain couples TRBV10-1 to TRBJ2-1, with D perhaps TRBD1 (6 bases). Looked up from germline, CDR1 is WNHNN and CDR2 is SYGVQD (reference sequence). V dropped 5 bases and J dropped 7 bases, with 21 bases sitting between them. CDR3 size: 16 residues. The CDR3: CASSPRWQGLKNEQFF. As DNA, the CDR3 is TGCGCCAGCAGTCCTAGGTGGCAGGGGCTCAAGAATGAGCAGTTCTTC.

The chain carries TRBV7-2 and TRBJ1-2, with 9 bases that match TRBD1. CDR1 and CDR2 from the germline V gene are SGHTA and FQGNSA. This CDR3 has 16 amino acids. Trimming took 1 base from V and 4 from J; bases not matched to a gene: 7. Written as DNA, the CDR3 is TGTGCCAGCAGCTTAGGCTCACAGGGGGCGAGCTATGGCTACACCTTC. Protein product: CASSLGSQGASYGYTF.

The chain is built from TRBV5-1 and TRBJ1-1, with 7 bases fitting TRBD1. The germline V gene encodes CDR1 SGHRS and CDR2 YFSETQ. Germline trimming cut 3 bases from V and 3 bases from J; bases unmatched to any gene: 5. This CDR3 contains 14 residues. This CDR3 reads CASSSLQGDTEAFF. The CDR3 region has the DNA TGCGCCAGCAGCTCACTTCAGGGGGACACTGAAGCTTTCTTT.

This clone came up once. The chain links TRBV7-2 to TRBJ2-3; a possible D gene is TRBD2 (7 bases). CDR1 SGHTA and CDR2 FQGNSA come from the germline V gene. The CDR3 covers 17 residues. Between the trimmed V and J ends, which lost 1 base and 7 bases, there was a span of 21 bases. The CDR3 is CASSLVVGGPESNTQYF. In DNA, the CDR3 is TGTGCCAGCAGCTTAGTGGTGGGGGGGCCTGAATCGAATACGCAGTATTTT.

This clone has just a few counts. A read error may account for a junction end that differs from germline. CDR3 amino acids: CSSSSTGATNSPLHF. Here the CDR3 DNA reads TGTTCCAGCAGCTCCACAGGGGCTACCAATTCACCCCTCCACTTT. This chain links TRBV7-9 with TRBJ1-6, with 7 bases matching TRBD1. There are 15 residues in the CDR3. Germline CDR1 SEHNR, CDR2 FQNEAQ (reference sequence).

The V gene is TRBV6-1, the J gene TRBJ2-7; TRBD2 is a possible D gene (6 bases). The germline gives CDR1 MNHNS, CDR2 SASEGT. The V end was cut by 7 bases, the J end by 4 bases, with 14 bases between. This CDR3 is 13 amino acids long. Written as DNA, the CDR3 is TGTGCCAGCAACCTGCGGGGAGATTACGAGCAGTACTTC. Its protein product is CASNLRGDYEQYF.

The chain recombines TRBV19 with TRBJ2-1, with 11 bases fitting TRBD1. The CDR3 consists of 16 residues. J gave up 6 bases and V 5 bases, and 9 bases lay outside the gene matches. Germline V gene lookup returns CDR1 LNHDA and CDR2 SQIVND (reference sequence). The CDR3 DNA sequence: TGTGCCAGTAGTGCGTCCCGGGACAGGGGGTCCAATGAGCAGTTCTTC. It yields the protein CASSASRDRGSNEQFF.

This chain uses TRBV10-3 with TRBJ1-3, with 7 bases identical to TRBD1. Germline trimming cut 0 bases from V and 0 bases from J; bases unmatched to any gene: 8. From germline, CDR1 is ENHRY and CDR2 SYGVKD. The CDR3 has 18 amino acids. The CDR3, as DNA: TGTGCCATCAGTGAGTCGGGACAGATAATAAGCTCTGGAAACACCATATATTTT. Its translation is CAISESGQIISSGNTIYF.